This TCR beta chain was recorded in a study of cytomegalovirus exposure and HLA in healthy donors. Study-wide findings and caveats: Both high specificity and high sensitivity reportedly marked the classifier's diagnosis of cytomegalovirus status. There were several of the most significant clusters that appeared linked to common viral pathogens in a later analysis. TCR beta chains associated with HLA were, in a later analysis, more clonally expanded than equally common others. In vitro experiments confirmed that three CMV-associated chains were specific for CMV antigens.

V trimming: 5 bases; J trimming: 1 base; junction bases outside the gene matches: 4. Germline assignment: CDR1 SNHLY and CDR2 FYNNEI. This CDR3 region has 15 residues. Researchers ran the PCR with 60 Vbeta and 13 Jbeta primers. The protocol was immunoSEQ multiplex PCR, while the TCRdb copy is restricted to in-frame clones and leaves out a portion. The table shows 81,000 or so clones, with 62% occurring only once. On this clone: No antigen is known for it.

The chain uses TRBV2 and TRBJ2-3, with 9 nucleotides matching TRBD2. The source material was PBMCs. The receptor's source is a woman aged 30 to 39 in good health and CMV-seropositive. For the CDR3, the DNA is TGTGCCAGCAGTTCCCAGCGGGGGGGCACAGATACGCAGTATTTT. This codes for CASSSQRGGTDTQYF.